Reported below is one T cell receptor beta chain. TCRdb keeps only in-frame clones here, not all; method: immunoSEQ multiplex PCR. The data hold under 95,000 clones, with about nine tenths observed a single time. The CDR3 is 13 residues long. Germline values: CDR1 MNHEY, CDR2 SVGAGI. V dropped 7 bases and J dropped 4 bases, with 11 bases sitting between them. The record originates from a study of T cell responses to AZD1222 COVID-19 vaccine. V usage is TRBV6-5 and J usage is TRBJ2-1; D perhaps matches TRBD2 (6 bases). The sample in question was peripheral blood, obtained on day 0 of AZD1222 vaccination. The receptor was isolated from an adult in good health. CDR3 region: CASKAGSYNEQFF. CDR3 coding DNA: TGTGCCAGCAAGGCGGGGAGTTACAATGAGCAGTTCTTC.